This TCR beta chain was captured by sequencing in a study of identical twins. Study-wide findings and caveats: Twins showed weaker excess sharing in their beta out-of-frame sequences.

This clonotype was recorded many times. Its matching antigen is unknown. J was trimmed by 9 bases and V by 5 bases; bases with no gene match: 8. This CDR3 region has 14 residues. Germline V gene data show CDR1 as SGHVS and CDR2 as FNYEAQ. TCRdb used MiXCR to reprocess the 5' RACE reads, holding one entry per CDR3 protein. The repertoire has more than 600,000 distinct CDR3 sequences, approximately 18% of them found once; the top ten carry around 12%. These same records also appear under a second study, on T cells expressing NK-cell markers.

The gene calls are TRBV7-6 and TRBJ2-1; 9 bases agree with TRBD1. The source is a woman under 30 in good health. Source material: PBMCs. The CDR3 DNA sequence: TGTGCCAGCAGCATCCCGGGACAGGGTGGTGAGCAGTTCTTC. Encoded protein: CASSIPGQGGEQFF.